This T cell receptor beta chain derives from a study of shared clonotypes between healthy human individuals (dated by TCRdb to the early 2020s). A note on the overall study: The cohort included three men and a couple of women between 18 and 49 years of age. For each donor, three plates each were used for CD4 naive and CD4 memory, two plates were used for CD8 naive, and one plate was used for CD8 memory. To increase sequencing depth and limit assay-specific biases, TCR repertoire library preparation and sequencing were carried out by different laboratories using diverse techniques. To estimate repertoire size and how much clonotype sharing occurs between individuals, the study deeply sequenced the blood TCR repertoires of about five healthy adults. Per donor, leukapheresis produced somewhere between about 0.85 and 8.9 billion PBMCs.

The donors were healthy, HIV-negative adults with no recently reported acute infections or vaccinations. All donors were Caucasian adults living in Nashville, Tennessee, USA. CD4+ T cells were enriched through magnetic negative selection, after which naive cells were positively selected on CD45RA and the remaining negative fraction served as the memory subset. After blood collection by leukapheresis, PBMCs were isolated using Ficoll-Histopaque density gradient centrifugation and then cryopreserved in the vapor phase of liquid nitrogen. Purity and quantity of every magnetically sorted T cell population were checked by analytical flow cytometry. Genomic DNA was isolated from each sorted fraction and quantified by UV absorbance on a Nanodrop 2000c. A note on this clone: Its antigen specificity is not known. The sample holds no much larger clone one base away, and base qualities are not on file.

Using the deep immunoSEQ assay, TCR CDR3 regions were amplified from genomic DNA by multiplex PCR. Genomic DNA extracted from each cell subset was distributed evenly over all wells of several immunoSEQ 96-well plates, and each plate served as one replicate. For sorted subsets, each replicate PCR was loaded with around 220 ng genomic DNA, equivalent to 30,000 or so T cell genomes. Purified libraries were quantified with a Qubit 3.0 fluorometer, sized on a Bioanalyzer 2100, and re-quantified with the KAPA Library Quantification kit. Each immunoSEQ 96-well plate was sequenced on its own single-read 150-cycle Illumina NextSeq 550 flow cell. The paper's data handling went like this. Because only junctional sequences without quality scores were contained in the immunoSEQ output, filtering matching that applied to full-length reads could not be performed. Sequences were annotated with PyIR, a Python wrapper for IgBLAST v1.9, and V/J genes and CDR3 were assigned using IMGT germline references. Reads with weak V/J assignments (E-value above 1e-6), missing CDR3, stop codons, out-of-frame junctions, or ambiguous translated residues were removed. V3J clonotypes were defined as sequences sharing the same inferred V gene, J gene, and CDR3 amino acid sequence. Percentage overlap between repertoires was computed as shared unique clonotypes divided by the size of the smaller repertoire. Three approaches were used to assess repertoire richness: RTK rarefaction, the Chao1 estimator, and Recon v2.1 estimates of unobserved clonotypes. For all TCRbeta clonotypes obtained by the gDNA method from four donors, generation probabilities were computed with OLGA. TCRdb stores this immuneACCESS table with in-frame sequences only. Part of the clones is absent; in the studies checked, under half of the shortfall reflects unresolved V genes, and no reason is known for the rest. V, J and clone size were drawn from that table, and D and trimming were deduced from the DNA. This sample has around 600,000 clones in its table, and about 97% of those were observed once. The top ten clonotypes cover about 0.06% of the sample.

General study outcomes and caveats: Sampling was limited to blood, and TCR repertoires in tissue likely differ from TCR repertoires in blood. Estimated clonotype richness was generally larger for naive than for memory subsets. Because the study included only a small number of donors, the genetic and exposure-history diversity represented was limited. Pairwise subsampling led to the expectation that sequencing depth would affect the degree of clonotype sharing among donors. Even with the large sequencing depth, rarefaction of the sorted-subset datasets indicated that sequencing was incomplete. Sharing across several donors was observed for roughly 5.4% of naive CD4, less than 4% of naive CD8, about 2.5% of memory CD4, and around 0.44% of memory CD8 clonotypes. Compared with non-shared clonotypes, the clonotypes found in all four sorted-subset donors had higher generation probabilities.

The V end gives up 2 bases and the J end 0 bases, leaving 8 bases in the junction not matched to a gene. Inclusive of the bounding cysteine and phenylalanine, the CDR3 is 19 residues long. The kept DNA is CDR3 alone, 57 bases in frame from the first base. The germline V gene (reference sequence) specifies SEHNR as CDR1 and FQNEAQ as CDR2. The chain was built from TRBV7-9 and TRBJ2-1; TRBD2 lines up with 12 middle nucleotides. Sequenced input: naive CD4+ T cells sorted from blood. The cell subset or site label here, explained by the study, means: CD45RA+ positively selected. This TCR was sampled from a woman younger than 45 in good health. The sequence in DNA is TGTGCCAGCAGCTTATATCGGCTAGCGGGAGGGGACTCCTACAATGAGCAGTTCTTC. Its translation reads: CASSLYRLAGGDSYNEQFF.